Below are 31 T cell receptor beta chains sequenced from a single sample in a study of OX40 agonist ivuxolimab in advanced cancers. Sequenced by immunoSEQ multiplex PCR; TCRdb stores in-frame clones only, minus some. Found here are some 110,000 clones, just under 95% of them singletons; the top ten hold 0.65% to 0.9%. The input for sequencing was CD4+ or CD8+ T cells sorted from blood, taken in a trial of the OX40 agonist ivuxolimab. These receptor sequences come from an adult with an advanced solid tumor such as melanoma, head and neck, liver or kidney cancer.

The chain joins TRBV28 to TRBJ2-1; tentatively, D is TRBD1 (5 bases). Trimming took off 5 bases at V and 2 bases at J, with 13 bases between the two ends. Germline CDR1 and CDR2: MDHEN and SYDVKM. The CDR3 is 15 residues long. The DNA of the CDR3 is TGTGCCAGCAGTCCGGGTGGGGCCACCTACAATGAGCAGTTCTTC. It specifies CASSPGGATYNEQFF.

CDR3 amino acids: CASSLWTGGYEQYF. The CDR3 nucleotides read TGTGCCAGCAGTTTATGGACAGGGGGCTACGAGCAGTACTTC. This sequence joins TRBV27 and TRBJ2-7; 10 bases align to TRBD1. The CDR3 has 14 residues. Per germline, CDR1 MNHEY and CDR2 SMNVEV (reference sequence). J was trimmed by 3 bases and V by 1 base; bases with no gene match: 0.

The genes are TRBV7-3 and TRBJ2-2; 8 nucleotides agree with TRBD2. Germline assignment: CDR1 SGHTA and CDR2 FQGTGA. This CDR3 has 16 amino acids. The ends lost 4 bases at V and 6 bases at J; junction bases unmatched: 10. CDR3 DNA sequence: TGTGCCAGCAGCTCCCGTTGGACTAGCAAAGCCGGGGAGCTGTTTTTT. The encoded protein is CASSSRWTSKAGELFF.

The chain carries TRBV28 and TRBJ2-7, with D maybe TRBD2 (6 bases). CDR3 size: 15 residues. Germline values: CDR1 MDHEN, CDR2 SYDVKM. The ends were cut back, 7 bases at V and 2 bases at J, with 18 bases in the middle. DNA of the CDR3: TGTGCCAGCACCGGCGGCGGGACTCCGGCCTACGAGCAGTACTTC. This codes for CASTGGGTPAYEQYF. The complete variable domain, with remaining parts taken from reference TRBV28 and TRBJ2-7, reads DVKVTQSSRYLVKRTGEKVFLECVQDMDHENMFWYRQDPGLGLRLIYFSYDVKMKEKGDIPEGYSVSREKKERFSLILESASTNQTSMYLCASTGGGTPAYEQYFGPGTRLTVT.

V usage is TRBV30 and J usage is TRBJ1-5; TRBD1 matches 7 bases. The CDR3 contains 16 residues. The V and J ends lost 5 bases and 3 bases, in that order; junction bases with no gene match: 13. Germline loops: CDR1 GTSNPN, CDR2 SVGIG (reference sequence). The CDR3 DNA is TGTGCCTGGTCCCTCGGACAGGCGGGATCCAATCAGCCCCAGCATTTT. Amino acids: CAWSLGQAGSNQPQHF.

The chain joins TRBV6-5 to TRBJ2-7, with D maybe TRBD2 (6 bases). V was pared by 2 bases and J by 3 bases, with 14 bases between. This CDR3 is 15 amino acids long. Looked up from germline, CDR1 is MNHEY and CDR2 is SVGAGI. The DNA for the CDR3 is TGTGCCAGCAGTTACGACGGGGGATTGCGCTACGAGCAGTACTTC. Amino acids: CASSYDGGLRYEQYF.

J is TRBJ2-2 and V is TRBV7-6; TRBD2 aligns across 10 bases. With V trimmed by 5 bases and J by 4 bases, 7 bases remained unmatched. The germline CDR1 and CDR2 sequences are SGHVS and FNYEAQ. The CDR3 consists of 16 residues. The CDR3 is CASSAPSGRGTGELFF. CDR3 bases: TGTGCCAGCAGCGCCCCTAGCGGGAGAGGCACCGGGGAGCTGTTTTTT.

The rearrangement uses TRBV19 and TRBJ2-6, with 7 bases aligning to TRBD2. This CDR3 region has 16 residues. J gave up 4 bases and V 3 bases, and 6 bases lay outside the gene matches. Looked up from germline, CDR1 is LNHDA and CDR2 is SQIVND (reference sequence). The CDR3 nucleotides read TGTGCCAGTAGTATCCCGGGGGGTGGCGGGGCCAACGTCCTGACTTTC. This codes for CASSIPGGGGANVLTF.

The chain uses TRBV5-1 and TRBJ1-5; D is unclear. The V gene lost 1 base and the J gene lost 0 bases, with 8 bases spanning the gap. CDR1 SGHRS and CDR2 YFSETQ come from the germline V gene. This CDR3 comprises 15 residues. CDR3 DNA sequence: TGCGCCAGCAGCTTGTTTGGCAATAGCAATCAGCCCCAGCATTTT. It is translated as CASSLFGNSNQPQHF.

This clone was recorded once. This rearrangement joins TRBV6-1 to TRBJ2-1; 7 positions match TRBD1. With 2 bases clipped from V and 5 bases from J, the junction kept 12 bases outside the gene matches. The germline gives CDR1 MNHNS, CDR2 SASEGT. The CDR3 is 17 amino acids. DNA of the CDR3: TGTGCCAGCAGTGAAAGCTTACCGGGACAGAGAAACAATGAGCAGTTCTTC. It codes for CASSESLPGQRNNEQFF.

The chain has TRBV4-3 and TRBJ1-1; D remains unclear. The CDR3 is 14 residues long. Trimming shortened V by 4 bases and J by 5 bases, and 14 bases separated the two germline ends. The germline V gene encodes CDR1 LGHNA and CDR2 YSLEER. CDR3 DNA: TGCGCCAGCAGCCCCCTGGGCCTAAGAACTGAAGCTTTCTTT. Its translation is CASSPLGLRTEAFF.

This clone was recorded once. V and J are TRBV2 and TRBJ2-2; maybe TRBD2 (7 bases). Germline-derived CDR1 and CDR2 are SNHLY and FYNNEI. Trimming left V 7 bases short and J 7 bases short, with 16 bases between. This CDR3 has 14 amino acids. CDR3: CASTIREGVGELFF. CDR3 coding DNA: TGTGCCAGCACCATCAGGGAGGGGGTCGGGGAGCTGTTTTTT.

The genes are TRBV28 and TRBJ1-5, with D possibly being TRBD1 (6 bases). The CDR3 consists of 14 residues. Germline V gene sequence: CDR1 MDHEN, CDR2 SYDVKM. Between the trimmed V and J ends, which lost 3 bases and 6 bases, there was a span of 12 bases. The CDR3 loop reads CASSLEGEGQPQHF. In DNA, the CDR3 is TGTGCCAGCAGTTTGGAGGGGGAAGGTCAGCCCCAGCATTTT.

Regarding this clone: Distinct nucleotide sequences in the sample also encode this CDR3. The genes are TRBV7-9 and TRBJ1-1; 9 nucleotides match TRBD1. Unmatched junction bases numbered 4, after V lost 4 bases and J lost 4 bases. Looked up from germline, CDR1 is SEHNR and CDR2 is FQNEAQ (reference sequence). CDR3 length: 14 residues. CDR3 sequence (DNA): TGTGCCAGCAGCTCACAGGGGGCCTTCACTGAAGCTTTCTTT. This codes for CASSSQGAFTEAFF.

The genes are TRBV5-4 and TRBJ1-2; no definite D call. The CDR3 contains 15 residues. Germline lookup yields CDR1 SGHNT and CDR2 YYREEE (reference sequence). V lost 0 bases, J lost 2 bases, and 11 bases lay in between. The CDR3 is CASSLAAGENYGYTF. The CDR3 DNA sequence: TGTGCCAGCAGCTTGGCGGCAGGCGAGAACTATGGCTACACCTTC.

V is TRBV19 and J is TRBJ2-1, with D uncertain. Looked up from germline, CDR1 is LNHDA and CDR2 is SQIVND (reference sequence). This CDR3 contains 15 residues. The V gene lost 2 bases and the J gene lost 4 bases, with 12 bases spanning the gap. Here the CDR3 DNA reads TGTGCCAGTAGTATAAGTTCACTACCTTACAATGAGCAGTTCTTC. It specifies CASSISSLPYNEQFF.

CDR3 residues: CASSLWATGTRNEKLFF. CDR3 sequence (DNA): TGTGCCAGCAGTTTATGGGCCACAGGGACGCGGAATGAAAAACTGTTTTTT. This chain joins TRBV28 and TRBJ1-4, with D perhaps matching TRBD1 (6 bases). Trimming removed 0 bases at V and 5 bases at J, with 16 bases between. Germline values: CDR1 MDHEN, CDR2 SYDVKM. The CDR3 totals 17 residues.

The chain employs TRBV6-4 and TRBJ2-3, with D possibly called TRBD1 or TRBD2 (5 bases each). Trimming cost V 1 base and J 0 bases, with 11 bases left between them. The CDR3 has 16 amino acids. Germline V CDR1 and CDR2: MRHNA, SNTAGT. CDR3 DNA sequence: TGTGCCAGCAGTGACTTTGGGGGATGGAGCACAGATACGCAGTATTTT. As protein: CASSDFGGWSTDTQYF.

J is TRBJ2-1 and V is TRBV6-1; D gene ambiguous. CDR3 length: 15 residues. Germline assignment: CDR1 MNHNS and CDR2 SASEGT. V lost 5 bases and J lost 1, with 12 bases in between. CDR3 loop: CASSMASTSYNEQFF. As DNA, the CDR3 is TGTGCCAGCAGTATGGCATCGACTTCCTACAATGAGCAGTTCTTC.

The chain combines TRBV29-1 with TRBJ2-7; weak D call: TRBD1 (6 bases). The CDR3 is made up of 11 amino acids. Between the trimmed V and J ends, which lost 7 bases and 3 bases, there was a span of 10 bases. Germline CDR1 is SQVTM and CDR2 is ANQGSEA. The CDR3 reads CSGSTGYEQYF. CDR3 sequence (DNA): TGCAGCGGATCGACAGGCTACGAGCAGTACTTC.

The V and J genes are TRBV19 and TRBJ2-3; no definite D call. Trimming removed 3 bases at V and 2 bases at J, with 15 bases between. The germline V gene has CDR1 LNHDA and CDR2 SQIVND (reference sequence). The CDR3 covers 16 residues. The CDR3 nucleotides read TGTGCCAGTAGTATGGGTTCGCAGGCCATCACAGATACGCAGTATTTT. Amino acids: CASSMGSQAITDTQYF. The full variable domain, its missing parts supplied by reference TRBV19 and TRBJ2-3, is DGGITQSPKYLFRKEGQNVTLSCEQNLNHDAMYWYRQDPGQGLRLIYYSQIVNDFQKGDIAEGYSVSREKKESFPLTVTSAQKNPTAFYLCASSMGSQAITDTQYFGPGTRLTVL.

The chain recombines TRBV2 with TRBJ1-4; D might be TRBD1 (5 bases). CDR3 size: 15 residues. Germline-derived CDR1 and CDR2 are SNHLY and FYNNEI. The V and J ends lost 7 bases and 1 base respectively, with 13 bases between them. CDR3 amino acids: CASIGRRGTNEKLFF. In DNA, the CDR3 is TGTGCCAGCATTGGAAGGAGGGGAACTAATGAAAAACTGTTTTTT.

This sequence joins TRBV7-9 and TRBJ1-2, with D maybe TRBD1 (5 bases). This CDR3 has 14 amino acids. Trimming removed 0 bases from V and 2 bases from J, with 7 bases in between. Germline-derived CDR1 and CDR2 are SEHNR and FQNEAQ (reference sequence). The CDR3 coding sequence is TGTGCCAGCAGCTTAGCTGGGGGGAACTATGGCTACACCTTC. Protein: CASSLAGGNYGYTF.

This chain uses TRBV5-4 with TRBJ2-1; TRBD2 matches 8 bases. The junction had 5 bases not matched to a gene; V was cut back by 3 bases and J by 0 bases. The CDR3 totals 16 residues. Germline CDR1 SGHNT, CDR2 YYREEE (reference sequence). In DNA form, the CDR3 reads TGTGCCAGCAGCTATCTAAGCGGGAGCTCCTACAATGAGCAGTTCTTC. As protein: CASSYLSGSSYNEQFF.

The rearrangement joins TRBV7-9 to TRBJ2-5; the match to TRBD2 covers 12 bases. V trimming: 5 bases; J trimming: 11 bases; junction bases outside the gene matches: 6. Germline V CDR1 and CDR2: SEHNR, FQNEAQ (reference sequence). This CDR3 comprises 13 residues. The CDR3 nucleotides read TGTGCCAGCAGCCGGACTAGCGGGACTGAGCAGTACTTC. Its translation: CASSRTSGTEQYF.

The chain employs TRBV7-3 and TRBJ1-4, with D perhaps TRBD1 (6 bases). CDR1 is SGHTA, CDR2 FQGTGA, per germline. This CDR3 has 13 residues. V lost 6 bases and J lost 8, with 13 bases in between. This CDR3 reads CASSSGRGEKLFF. The CDR3 coding sequence is TGTGCCAGCAGTTCAGGAAGGGGGGAAAAACTGTTTTTT.

This chain uses TRBV28 with TRBJ2-5; TRBD2 matches 7 bases. The V gene's germline CDR1 is MDHEN and CDR2 SYDVKM. V was pared by 5 bases and J by 5 bases, with 11 bases of the junction left unmatched. The CDR3 runs 15 residues. CDR3 region: CASSSPGRERETQYF. The CDR3, as DNA: TGTGCCAGCAGTAGCCCTGGGCGGGAGCGGGAGACCCAGTACTTC.

This sequence joins TRBV19 and TRBJ2-3; 12 bases are shared with TRBD1. The CDR3 runs to 16 residues. Trimming cost V 3 bases and J 4 bases; bases outside gene matches: 5. Germline loops: CDR1 LNHDA, CDR2 SQIVND (reference sequence). As DNA, the CDR3 is TGTGCCAGTAGTATGAGGGGACAGGGGGCAGCAGATACGCAGTATTTT. Amino acid sequence: CASSMRGQGAADTQYF. The full variable domain, in which reference TRBV19 and TRBJ2-3 provide the parts outside the CDR3, is DGGITQSPKYLFRKEGQNVTLSCEQNLNHDAMYWYRQDPGQGLRLIYYSQIVNDFQKGDIAEGYSVSREKKESFPLTVTSAQKNPTAFYLCASSMRGQGAADTQYFGPGTRLTVL.

This chain connects TRBV6-5 to TRBJ2-2; D is perhaps TRBD2 (5 bases). This CDR3 spans 14 amino acids. V lost 0 bases and J 7 bases, leaving 9 bases between the germline ends. Germline V gene data show CDR1 as MNHEY and CDR2 as SVGAGI. The DNA for the CDR3 is TGTGCCAGCAGTTACTCGTTCGGGGACGGGGAGCTGTTTTTT. Residues: CASSYSFGDGELFF.

The chain uses TRBV19 and TRBJ1-4, with D possibly TRBD1 on 5 matching bases. Germline CDR1 LNHDA, CDR2 SQIVND (reference sequence). The CDR3 sequence is 11 residues long. The V and J ends lost 3 bases and 13 bases respectively, with 9 bases between them. CDR3 loop: CASSMGLGLFF. The CDR3 nucleotides are TGTGCCAGTAGTATGGGGCTTGGACTGTTTTTT. Variable domain in full (rest from reference TRBV19 and TRBJ1-4): DGGITQSPKYLFRKEGQNVTLSCEQNLNHDAMYWYRQDPGQGLRLIYYSQIVNDFQKGDIAEGYSVSREKKESFPLTVTSAQKNPTAFYLCASSMGLGLFFGSGTQLSVL.

The rearrangement uses TRBV10-1 and TRBJ2-1; D may match TRBD1 or TRBD2 (5 bases each). CDR1 and CDR2 from the germline V gene are WNHNN and SYGVQD (reference sequence). Trimming took off 0 bases at V and 8 bases at J, with 11 bases between the two ends. The CDR3 consists of 14 residues. DNA for the CDR3: TGCGCCAGCAGTGAGTCTCGGGGCGACGATGAGCAGTTCTTC. Amino acid sequence: CASSESRGDDEQFF.